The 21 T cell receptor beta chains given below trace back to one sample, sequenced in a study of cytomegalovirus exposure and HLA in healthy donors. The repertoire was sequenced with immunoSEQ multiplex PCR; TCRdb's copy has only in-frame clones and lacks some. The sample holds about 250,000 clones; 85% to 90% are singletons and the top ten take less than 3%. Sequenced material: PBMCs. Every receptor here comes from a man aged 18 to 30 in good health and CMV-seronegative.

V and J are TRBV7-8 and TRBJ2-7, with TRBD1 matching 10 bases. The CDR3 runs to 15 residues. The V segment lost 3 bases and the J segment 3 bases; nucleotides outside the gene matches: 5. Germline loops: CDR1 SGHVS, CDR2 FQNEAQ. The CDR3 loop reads CASSLGQGLGYEQYF. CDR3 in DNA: TGTGCCAGCAGCTTGGGACAGGGGCTAGGCTACGAGCAGTACTTC. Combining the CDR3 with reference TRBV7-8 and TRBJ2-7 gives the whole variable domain GAGVSQSPRYKVAKRGQDVALRCDPISGHVSLFWYQQALGQGPEFLTYFQNEAQLDKSGLPSDRFFAERPEGSVSTLKIQRTQQEDSAVYLCASSLGQGLGYEQYFGPGTRLTVT.

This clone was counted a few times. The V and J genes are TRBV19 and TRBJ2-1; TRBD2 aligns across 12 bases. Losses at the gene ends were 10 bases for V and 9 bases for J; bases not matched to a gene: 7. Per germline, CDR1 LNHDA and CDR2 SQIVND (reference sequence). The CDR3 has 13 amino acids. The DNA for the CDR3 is TGTGCCACCTCTAGCGGGAGGGCCGGTGAGCAGTTCTTC. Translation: CATSSGRAGEQFF.

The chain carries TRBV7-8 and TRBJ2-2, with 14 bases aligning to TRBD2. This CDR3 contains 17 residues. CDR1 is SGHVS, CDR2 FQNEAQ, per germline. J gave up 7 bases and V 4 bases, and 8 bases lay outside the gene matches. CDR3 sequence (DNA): TGTGCCAGCAGCTACTTGGGACTAGCGGGAGTTAGCGGGGAGCTGTTTTTT. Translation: CASSYLGLAGVSGELFF.

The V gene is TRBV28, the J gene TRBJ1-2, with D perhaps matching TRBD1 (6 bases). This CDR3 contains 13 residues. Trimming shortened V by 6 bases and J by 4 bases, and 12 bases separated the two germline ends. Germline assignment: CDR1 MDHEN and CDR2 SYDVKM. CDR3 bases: TGTGCCAGCAGGCATCAGGGGTCCTATGGCTACACCTTC. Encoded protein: CASRHQGSYGYTF.

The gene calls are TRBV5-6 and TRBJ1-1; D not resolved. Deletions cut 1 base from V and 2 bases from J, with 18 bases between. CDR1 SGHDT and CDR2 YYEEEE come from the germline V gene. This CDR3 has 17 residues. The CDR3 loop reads CASSLIAGSGSNTEAFF. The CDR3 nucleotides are TGTGCCAGCAGCTTGATCGCGGGGTCGGGGTCCAACACTGAAGCTTTCTTT.

CDR3 sequence (DNA): TGCGCCAGCAGCTTGGGACTAGCTTCAGATACGCAGTATTTT. Its translation: CASSLGLASDTQYF. This chain connects TRBV5-1 to TRBJ2-3; 7 bases agree with TRBD2. V was pared by 0 bases and J by 4 bases, with 2 bases of the junction left unmatched. The CDR3 is made up of 14 amino acids. Germline assignment: CDR1 SGHRS and CDR2 YFSETQ.

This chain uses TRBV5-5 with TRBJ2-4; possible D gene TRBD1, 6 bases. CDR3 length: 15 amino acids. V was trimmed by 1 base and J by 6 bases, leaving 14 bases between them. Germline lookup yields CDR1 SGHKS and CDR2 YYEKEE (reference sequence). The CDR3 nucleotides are TGTGCCAGCAGCTTGCAGGGGTCGGCCGCAAACATTCAGTACTTC. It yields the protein CASSLQGSAANIQYF.

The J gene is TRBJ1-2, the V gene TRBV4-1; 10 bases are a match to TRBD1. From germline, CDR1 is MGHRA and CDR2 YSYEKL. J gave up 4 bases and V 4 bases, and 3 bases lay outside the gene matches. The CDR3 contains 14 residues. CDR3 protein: CASSRQGAFYGYTF. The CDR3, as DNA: TGCGCCAGCAGCCGACAGGGGGCGTTCTATGGCTACACCTTC.

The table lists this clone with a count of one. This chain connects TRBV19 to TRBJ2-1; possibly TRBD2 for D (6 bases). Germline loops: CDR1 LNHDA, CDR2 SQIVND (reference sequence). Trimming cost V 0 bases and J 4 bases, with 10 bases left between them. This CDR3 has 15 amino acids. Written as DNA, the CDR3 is TGTGCCAGTAGTATAGATATTGGGGGGTACAATGAGCAGTTCTTC. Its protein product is CASSIDIGGYNEQFF.

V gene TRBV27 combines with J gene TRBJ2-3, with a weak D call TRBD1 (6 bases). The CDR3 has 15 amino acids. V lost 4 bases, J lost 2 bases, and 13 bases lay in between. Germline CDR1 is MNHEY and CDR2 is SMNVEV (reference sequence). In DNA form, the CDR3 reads TGTGCCAGCAGTTCCTCAGGGGTATTCACAGATACGCAGTATTTT. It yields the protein CASSSSGVFTDTQYF.

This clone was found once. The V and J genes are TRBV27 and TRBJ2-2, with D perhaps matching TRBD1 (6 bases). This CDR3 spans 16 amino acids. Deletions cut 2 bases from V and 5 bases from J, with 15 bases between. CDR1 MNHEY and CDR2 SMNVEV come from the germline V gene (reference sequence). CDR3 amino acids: CASSLLDSLGTGELFF. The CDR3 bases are TGTGCCAGCAGTTTACTGGACAGCCTAGGGACCGGGGAGCTGTTTTTT.

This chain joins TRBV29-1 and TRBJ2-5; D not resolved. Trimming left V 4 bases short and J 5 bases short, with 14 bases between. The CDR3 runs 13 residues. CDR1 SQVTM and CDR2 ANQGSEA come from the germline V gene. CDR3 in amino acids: CSVVRTVRETQYF. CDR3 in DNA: TGCAGCGTTGTCCGCACAGTCCGGGAGACCCAGTACTTC.

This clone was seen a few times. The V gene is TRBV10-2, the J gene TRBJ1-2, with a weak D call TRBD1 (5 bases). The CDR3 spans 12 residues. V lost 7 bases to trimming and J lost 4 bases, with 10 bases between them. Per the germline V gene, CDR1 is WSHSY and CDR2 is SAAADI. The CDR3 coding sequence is TGCGCCAGCAAAGGGGACTCCTATGGCTACACCTTC. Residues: CASKGDSYGYTF.

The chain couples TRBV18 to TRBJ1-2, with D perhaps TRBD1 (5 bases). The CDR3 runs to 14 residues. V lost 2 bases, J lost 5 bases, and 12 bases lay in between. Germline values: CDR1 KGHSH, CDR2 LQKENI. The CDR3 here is CASSPAAGEYGYTF. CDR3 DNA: TGTGCCAGCTCACCAGCGGCGGGGGAGTATGGCTACACCTTC.

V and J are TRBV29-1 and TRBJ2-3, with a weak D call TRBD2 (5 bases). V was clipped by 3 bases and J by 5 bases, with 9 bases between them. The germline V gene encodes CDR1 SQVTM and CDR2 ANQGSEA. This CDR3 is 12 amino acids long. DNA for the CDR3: TGCAGCGTTGAGAGGGCGGGAGATACGCAGTATTTT. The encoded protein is CSVERAGDTQYF.

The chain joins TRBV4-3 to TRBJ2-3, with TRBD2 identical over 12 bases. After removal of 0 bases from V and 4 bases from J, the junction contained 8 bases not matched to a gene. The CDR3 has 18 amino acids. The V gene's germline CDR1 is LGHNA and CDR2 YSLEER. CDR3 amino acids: CASSQDWPSGGVADTQYF. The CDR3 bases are TGCGCCAGCAGCCAAGATTGGCCTAGCGGGGGGGTCGCAGATACGCAGTATTTT.

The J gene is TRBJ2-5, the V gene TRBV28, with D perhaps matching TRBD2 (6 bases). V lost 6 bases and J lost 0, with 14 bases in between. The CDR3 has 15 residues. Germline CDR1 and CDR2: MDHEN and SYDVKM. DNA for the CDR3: TGTGCCAGCAGCCGGCGCGGGGCCTACCAAGAGACCCAGTACTTC. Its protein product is CASSRRGAYQETQYF. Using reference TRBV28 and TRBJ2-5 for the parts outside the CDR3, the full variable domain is DVKVTQSSRYLVKRTGEKVFLECVQDMDHENMFWYRQDPGLGLRLIYFSYDVKMKEKGDIPEGYSVSREKKERFSLILESASTNQTSMYLCASSRRGAYQETQYFGPGTRLLVL.

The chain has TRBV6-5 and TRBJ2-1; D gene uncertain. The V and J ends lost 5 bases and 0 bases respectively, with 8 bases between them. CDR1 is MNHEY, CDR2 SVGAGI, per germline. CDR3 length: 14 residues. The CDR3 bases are TGTGCCAGCAGTGCGACTCTCTCCTACAATGAGCAGTTCTTC. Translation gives CASSATLSYNEQFF.

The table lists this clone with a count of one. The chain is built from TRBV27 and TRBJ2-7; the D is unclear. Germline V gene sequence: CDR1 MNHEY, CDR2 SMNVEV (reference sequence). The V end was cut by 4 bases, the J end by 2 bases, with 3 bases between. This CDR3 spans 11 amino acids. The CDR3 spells CASSSTYEQYF. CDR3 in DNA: TGTGCCAGCAGTTCTACCTACGAGCAGTACTTC.

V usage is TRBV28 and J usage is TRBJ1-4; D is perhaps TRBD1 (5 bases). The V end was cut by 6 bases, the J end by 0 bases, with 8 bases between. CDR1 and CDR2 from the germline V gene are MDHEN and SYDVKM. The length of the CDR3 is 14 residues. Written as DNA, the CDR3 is TGTGCCAGCAGCTGGGGGGCAACTAATGAAAAACTGTTTTTT. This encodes CASSWGATNEKLFF.

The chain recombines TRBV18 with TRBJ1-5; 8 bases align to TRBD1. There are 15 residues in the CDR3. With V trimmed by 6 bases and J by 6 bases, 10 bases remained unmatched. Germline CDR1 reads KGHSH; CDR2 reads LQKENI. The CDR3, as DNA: TGTGCCAGCTCCCCCGGGACAGGTCTTGGTCAGCCCCAGCATTTT. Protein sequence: CASSPGTGLGQPQHF.